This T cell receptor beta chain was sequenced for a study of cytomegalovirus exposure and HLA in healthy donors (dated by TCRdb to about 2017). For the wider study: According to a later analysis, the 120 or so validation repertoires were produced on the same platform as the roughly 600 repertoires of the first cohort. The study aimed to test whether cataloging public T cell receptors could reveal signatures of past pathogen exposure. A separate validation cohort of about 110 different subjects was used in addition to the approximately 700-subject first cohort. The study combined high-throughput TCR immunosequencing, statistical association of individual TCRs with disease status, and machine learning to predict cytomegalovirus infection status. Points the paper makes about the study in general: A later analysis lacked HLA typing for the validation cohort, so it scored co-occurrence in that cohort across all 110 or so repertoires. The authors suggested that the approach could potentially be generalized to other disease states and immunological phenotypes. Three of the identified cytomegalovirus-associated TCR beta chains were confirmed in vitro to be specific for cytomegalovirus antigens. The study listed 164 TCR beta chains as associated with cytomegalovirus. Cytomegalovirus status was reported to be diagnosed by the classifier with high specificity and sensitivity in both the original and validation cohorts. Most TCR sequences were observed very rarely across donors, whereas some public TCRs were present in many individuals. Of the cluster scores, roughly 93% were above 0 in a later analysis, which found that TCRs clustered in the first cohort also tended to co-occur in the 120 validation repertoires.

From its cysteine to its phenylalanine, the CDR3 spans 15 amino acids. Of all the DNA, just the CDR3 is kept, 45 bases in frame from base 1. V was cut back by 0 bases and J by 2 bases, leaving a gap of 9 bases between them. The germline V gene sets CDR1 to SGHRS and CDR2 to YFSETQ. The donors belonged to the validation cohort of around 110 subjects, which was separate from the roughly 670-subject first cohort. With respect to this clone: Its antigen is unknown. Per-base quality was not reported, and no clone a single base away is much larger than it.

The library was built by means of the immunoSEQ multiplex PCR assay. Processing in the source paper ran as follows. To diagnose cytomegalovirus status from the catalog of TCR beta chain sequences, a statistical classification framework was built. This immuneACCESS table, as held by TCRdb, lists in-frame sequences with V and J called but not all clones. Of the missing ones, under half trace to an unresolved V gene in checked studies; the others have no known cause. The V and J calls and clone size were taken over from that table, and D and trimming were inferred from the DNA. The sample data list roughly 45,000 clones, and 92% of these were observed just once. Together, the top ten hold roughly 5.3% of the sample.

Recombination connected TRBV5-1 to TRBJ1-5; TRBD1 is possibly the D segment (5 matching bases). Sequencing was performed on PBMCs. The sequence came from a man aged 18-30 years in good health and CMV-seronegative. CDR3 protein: CASSLEGVRNQPQHF. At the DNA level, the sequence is TGCGCCAGCAGCTTGGAAGGGGTTCGCAATCAGCCCCAGCATTTT.